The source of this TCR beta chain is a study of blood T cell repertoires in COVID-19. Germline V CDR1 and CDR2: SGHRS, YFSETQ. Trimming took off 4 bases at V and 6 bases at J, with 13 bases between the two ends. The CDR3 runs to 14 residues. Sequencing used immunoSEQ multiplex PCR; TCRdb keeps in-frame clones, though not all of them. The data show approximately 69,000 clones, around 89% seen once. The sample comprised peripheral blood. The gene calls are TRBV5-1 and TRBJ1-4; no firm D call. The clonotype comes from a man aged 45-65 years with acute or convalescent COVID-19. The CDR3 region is CASSLQNTDEKLFF. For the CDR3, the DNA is TGCGCCAGCAGCCTTCAGAACACCGATGAAAAACTGTTTTTT.